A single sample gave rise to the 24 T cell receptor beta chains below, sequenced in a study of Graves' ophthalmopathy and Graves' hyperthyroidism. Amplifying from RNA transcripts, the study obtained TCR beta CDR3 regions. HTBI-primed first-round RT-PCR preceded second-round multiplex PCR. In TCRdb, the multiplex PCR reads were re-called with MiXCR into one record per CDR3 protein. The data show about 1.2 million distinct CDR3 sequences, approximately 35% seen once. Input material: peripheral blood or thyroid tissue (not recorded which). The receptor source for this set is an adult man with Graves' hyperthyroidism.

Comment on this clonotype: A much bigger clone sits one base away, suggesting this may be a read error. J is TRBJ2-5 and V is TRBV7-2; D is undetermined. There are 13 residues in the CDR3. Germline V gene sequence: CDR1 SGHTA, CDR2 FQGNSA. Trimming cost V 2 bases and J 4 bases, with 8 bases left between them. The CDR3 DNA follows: TGTGCCAGCAGCTTATTGTGGAGAGAGACCCAGTACTTC. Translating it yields CASSLLWRETQYF.

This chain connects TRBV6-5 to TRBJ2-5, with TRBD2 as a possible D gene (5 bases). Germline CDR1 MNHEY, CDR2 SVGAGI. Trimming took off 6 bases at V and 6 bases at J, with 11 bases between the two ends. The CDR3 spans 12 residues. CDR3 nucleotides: TGTGCCAGCAGAAGCGGTGAGAAGACCCAGTACTTC. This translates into CASRSGEKTQYF.

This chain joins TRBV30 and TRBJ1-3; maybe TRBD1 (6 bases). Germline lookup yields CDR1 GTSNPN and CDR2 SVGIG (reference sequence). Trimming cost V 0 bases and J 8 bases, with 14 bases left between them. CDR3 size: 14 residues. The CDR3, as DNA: TGTGCCTGGAGTGTACCCAGGGGCAAAGACACCATATATTTT. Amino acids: CAWSVPRGKDTIYF.

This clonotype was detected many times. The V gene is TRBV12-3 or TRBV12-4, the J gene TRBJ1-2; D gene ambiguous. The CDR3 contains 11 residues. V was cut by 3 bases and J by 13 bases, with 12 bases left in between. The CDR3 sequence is CASSFRHHVTF. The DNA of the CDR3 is TGTGCCAGCAGTTTTCGGCATCATGTCACCTTC.

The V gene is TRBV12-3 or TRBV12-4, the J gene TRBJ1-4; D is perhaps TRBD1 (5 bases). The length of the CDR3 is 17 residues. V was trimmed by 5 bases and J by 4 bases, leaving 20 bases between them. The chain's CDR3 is CASSLGVSFGNNEKLFF. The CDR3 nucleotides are TGTGCCAGCAGTCTGGGGGTGTCTTTTGGGAATAATGAAAAACTGTTTTTT.

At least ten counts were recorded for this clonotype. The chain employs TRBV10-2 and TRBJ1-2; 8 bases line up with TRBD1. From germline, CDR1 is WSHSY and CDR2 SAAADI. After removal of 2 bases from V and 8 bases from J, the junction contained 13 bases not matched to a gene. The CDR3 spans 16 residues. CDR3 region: CASSEIRQGAARGYTF. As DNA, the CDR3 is TGCGCCAGCAGTGAGATAAGGCAGGGGGCCGCGAGAGGCTACACCTTC.

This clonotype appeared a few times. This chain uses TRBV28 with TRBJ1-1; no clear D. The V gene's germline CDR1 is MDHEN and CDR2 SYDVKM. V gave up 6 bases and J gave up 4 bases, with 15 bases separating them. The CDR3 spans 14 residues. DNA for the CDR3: TGTGCCAGCAGACCCACGGACTCTCGCACTGAAGCTTTCTTT. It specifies CASRPTDSRTEAFF.

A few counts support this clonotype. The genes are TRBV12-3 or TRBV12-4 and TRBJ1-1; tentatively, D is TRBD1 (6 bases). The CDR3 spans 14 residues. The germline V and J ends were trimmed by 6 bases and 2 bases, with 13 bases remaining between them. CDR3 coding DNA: TGTGCCAGCAGGGCTGCGGGGGCAAACACTGAAGCTTTCTTT. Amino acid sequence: CASRAAGANTEAFF.

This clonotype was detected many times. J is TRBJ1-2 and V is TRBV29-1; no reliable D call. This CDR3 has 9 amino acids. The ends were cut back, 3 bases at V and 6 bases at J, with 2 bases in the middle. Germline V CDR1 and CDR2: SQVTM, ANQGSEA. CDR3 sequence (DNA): TGCAGCGTTGATGATGGCTACACCTTC. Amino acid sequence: CSVDDGYTF. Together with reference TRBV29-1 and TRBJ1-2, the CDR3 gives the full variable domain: SAVISQKPSRDICQRGTSLTIQCQVDSQVTMMFWYRQQPGQSLTLIATANQGSEATYESGFVIDKFPISRPNLTFSTLTVSNMSPEDSSIYLCSVDDGYTFGSGTRLTVV.

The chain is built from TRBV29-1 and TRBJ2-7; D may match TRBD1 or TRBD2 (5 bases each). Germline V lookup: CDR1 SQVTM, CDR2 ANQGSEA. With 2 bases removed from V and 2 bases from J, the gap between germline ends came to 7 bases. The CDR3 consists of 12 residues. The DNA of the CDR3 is TGCAGCGTTGAAAAGGGACCCTACGAGCAGTACTTC. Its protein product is CSVEKGPYEQYF.

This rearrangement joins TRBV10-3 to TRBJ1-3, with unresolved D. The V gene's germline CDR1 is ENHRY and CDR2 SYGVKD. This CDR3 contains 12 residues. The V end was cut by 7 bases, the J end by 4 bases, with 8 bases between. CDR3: CAITSDGNTIYF. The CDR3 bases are TGTGCCATCACGTCAGACGGAAACACCATATATTTT.

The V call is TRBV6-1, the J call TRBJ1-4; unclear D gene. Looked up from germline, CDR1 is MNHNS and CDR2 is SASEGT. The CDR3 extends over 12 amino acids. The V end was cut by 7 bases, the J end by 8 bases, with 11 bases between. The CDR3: CASKVGSEKLFF. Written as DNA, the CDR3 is TGTGCCAGCAAAGTGGGAAGCGAAAAACTGTTTTTT.

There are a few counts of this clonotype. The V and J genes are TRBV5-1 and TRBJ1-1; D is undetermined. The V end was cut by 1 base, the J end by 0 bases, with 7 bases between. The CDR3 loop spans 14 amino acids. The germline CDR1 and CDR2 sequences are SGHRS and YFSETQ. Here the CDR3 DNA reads TGCGCCAGCAGCTTGCAGTCTATGAACACTGAAGCTTTCTTT. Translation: CASSLQSMNTEAFF.

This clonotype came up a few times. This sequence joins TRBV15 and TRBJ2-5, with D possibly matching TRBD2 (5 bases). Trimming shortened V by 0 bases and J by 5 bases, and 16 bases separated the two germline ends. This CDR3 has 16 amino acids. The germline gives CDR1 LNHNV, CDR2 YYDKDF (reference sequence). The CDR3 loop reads CATSRDSVGTGETQYF. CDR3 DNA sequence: TGTGCCACCAGCAGAGATTCTGTCGGTACGGGGGAGACCCAGTACTTC.

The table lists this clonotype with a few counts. Written as DNA, the CDR3 is TGTGCCAGCAGCTTGCAGACAGGGCGCAATCAGCCCCAGCATTTT. It translates to CASSLQTGRNQPQHF. This chain joins TRBV5-6 and TRBJ1-5; 7 bases fit TRBD1. Germline V gives CDR1 SGHDT, CDR2 YYEEEE. With 1 base clipped from V and 2 bases from J, the junction kept 3 bases outside the gene matches. This CDR3 contains 15 residues.

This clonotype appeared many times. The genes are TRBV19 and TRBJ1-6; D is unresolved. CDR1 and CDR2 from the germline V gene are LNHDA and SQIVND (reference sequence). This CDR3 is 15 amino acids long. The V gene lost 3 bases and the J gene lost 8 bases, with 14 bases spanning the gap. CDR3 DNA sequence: TGTGCCAGTAGTATCAGACCCCTGGGAGATTCACCCCTCCACTTT. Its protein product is CASSIRPLGDSPLHF.

The CDR3 DNA is TGCGCCAGCAGCATGGCGGGGCCAGGAGAAAAACTGTTTTTT. It encodes CASSMAGPGEKLFF. This chain connects TRBV5-1 to TRBJ1-4, with D possibly being TRBD1 (5 bases). The germline V gene encodes CDR1 SGHRS and CDR2 YFSETQ. This CDR3 spans 14 amino acids. The V end was cut by 4 bases, the J end by 8 bases, with 15 bases between.

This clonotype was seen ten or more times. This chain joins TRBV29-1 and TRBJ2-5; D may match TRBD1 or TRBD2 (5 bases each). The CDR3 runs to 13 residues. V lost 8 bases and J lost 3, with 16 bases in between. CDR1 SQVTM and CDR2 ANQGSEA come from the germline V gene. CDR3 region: CSLGTLIEETQYF. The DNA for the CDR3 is TGCAGCCTAGGGACGTTGATAGAAGAGACCCAGTACTTC. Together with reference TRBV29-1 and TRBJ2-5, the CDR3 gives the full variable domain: SAVISQKPSRDICQRGTSLTIQCQVDSQVTMMFWYRQQPGQSLTLIATANQGSEATYESGFVIDKFPISRPNLTFSTLTVSNMSPEDSSIYLCSLGTLIEETQYFGPGTRLLVL.

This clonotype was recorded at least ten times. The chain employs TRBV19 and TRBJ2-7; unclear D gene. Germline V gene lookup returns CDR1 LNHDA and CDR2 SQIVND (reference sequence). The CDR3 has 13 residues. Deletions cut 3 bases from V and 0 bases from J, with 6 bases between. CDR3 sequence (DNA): TGTGCCAGTAGTATTCTGCCCTCCTACGAGCAGTACTTC. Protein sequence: CASSILPSYEQYF.

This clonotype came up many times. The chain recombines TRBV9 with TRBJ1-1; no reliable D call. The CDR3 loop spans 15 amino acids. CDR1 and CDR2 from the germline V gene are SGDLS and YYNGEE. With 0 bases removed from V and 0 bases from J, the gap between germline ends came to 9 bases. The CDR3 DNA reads TGTGCCAGCAGCGTAGAGGGCAGATTGAACACTGAAGCTTTCTTT. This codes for CASSVEGRLNTEAFF.

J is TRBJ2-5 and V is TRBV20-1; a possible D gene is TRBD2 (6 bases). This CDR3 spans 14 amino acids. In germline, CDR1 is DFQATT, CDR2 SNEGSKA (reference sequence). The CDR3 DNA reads TGCAGCGCTGAGGGACTCCTCAACCAAGAGACCCAGTACTTC. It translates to CSAEGLLNQETQYF.

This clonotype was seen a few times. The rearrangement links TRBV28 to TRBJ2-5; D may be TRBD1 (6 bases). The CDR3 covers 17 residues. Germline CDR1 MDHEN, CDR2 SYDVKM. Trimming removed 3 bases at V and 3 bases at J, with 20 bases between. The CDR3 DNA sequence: TGTGCCAGCAGTTTTAAGGGGGAAGTTGGCGCTAAAGAGACCCAGTACTTC. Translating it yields CASSFKGEVGAKETQYF.

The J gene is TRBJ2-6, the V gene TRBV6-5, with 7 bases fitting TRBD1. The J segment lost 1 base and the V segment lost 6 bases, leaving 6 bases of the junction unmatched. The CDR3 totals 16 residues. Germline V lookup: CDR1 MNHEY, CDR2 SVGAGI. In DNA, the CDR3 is TGTGCCAGCAGGCTACAGGACAGGTCTGGGGCCAACGTCCTGACTTTC. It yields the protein CASRLQDRSGANVLTF.

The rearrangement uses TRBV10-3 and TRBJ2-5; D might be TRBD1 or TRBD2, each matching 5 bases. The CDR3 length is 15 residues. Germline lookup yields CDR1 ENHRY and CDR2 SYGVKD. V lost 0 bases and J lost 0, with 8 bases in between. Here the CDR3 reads CAISESTGHQETQYF. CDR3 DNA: TGTGCCATCAGTGAGTCGACGGGACACCAAGAGACCCAGTACTTC.